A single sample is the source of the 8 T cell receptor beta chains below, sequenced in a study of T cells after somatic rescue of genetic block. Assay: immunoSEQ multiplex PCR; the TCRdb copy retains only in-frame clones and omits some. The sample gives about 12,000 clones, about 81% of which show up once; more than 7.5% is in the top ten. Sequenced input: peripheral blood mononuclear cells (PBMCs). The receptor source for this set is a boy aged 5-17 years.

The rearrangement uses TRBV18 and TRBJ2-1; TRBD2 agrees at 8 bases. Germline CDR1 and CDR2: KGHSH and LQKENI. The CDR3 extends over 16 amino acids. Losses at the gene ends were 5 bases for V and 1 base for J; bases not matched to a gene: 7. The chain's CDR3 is CASSSTSEESYNEQFF. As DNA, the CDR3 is TGTGCCAGCTCATCGACTAGCGAGGAATCCTACAATGAGCAGTTCTTC.

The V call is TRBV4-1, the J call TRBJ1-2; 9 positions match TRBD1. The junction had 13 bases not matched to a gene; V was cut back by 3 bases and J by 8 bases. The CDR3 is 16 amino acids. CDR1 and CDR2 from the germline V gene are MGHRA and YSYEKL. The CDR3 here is CASSQIPGQGYGGYTF. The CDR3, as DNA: TGCGCCAGCAGCCAGATACCGGGACAGGGTTACGGGGGCTACACCTTC.

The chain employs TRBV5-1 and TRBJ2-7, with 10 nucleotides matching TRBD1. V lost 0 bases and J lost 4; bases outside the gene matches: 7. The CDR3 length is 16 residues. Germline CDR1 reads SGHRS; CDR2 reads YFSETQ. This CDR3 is CASSLATTGGLYEQYF. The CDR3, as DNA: TGCGCCAGCAGCTTGGCTACGACAGGGGGCTTGTACGAGCAGTACTTC.

CDR3 DNA: TGTGCCAGAACAAGGAAGTGTAGACAAAGTCGGGCCAACGTCATGACTTTC. Its protein is CARTRKCRQSRANVMTF. The chain joins TRBV7-5 to TRBJ2-6. TRBV7-5 counts as a pseudogene. CDR3 length: 17 residues.

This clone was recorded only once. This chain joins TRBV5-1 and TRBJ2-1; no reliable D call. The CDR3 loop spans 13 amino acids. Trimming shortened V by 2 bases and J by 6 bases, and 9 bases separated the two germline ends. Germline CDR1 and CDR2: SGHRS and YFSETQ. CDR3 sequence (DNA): TGCGCCAGCAGCTTAGACCCGTCCAATGAGCAGTTCTTC. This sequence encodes CASSLDPSNEQFF.

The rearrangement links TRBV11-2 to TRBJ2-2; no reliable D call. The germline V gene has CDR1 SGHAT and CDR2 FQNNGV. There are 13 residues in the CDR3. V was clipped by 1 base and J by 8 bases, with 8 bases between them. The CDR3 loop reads CASSLVVRGELFF. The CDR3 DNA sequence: TGTGCCAGCAGCTTAGTAGTAAGGGGGGAGCTGTTTTTT.

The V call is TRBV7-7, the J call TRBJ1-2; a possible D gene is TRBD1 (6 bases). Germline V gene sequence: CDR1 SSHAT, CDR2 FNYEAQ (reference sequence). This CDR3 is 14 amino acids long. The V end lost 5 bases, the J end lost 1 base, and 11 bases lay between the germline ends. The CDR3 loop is CASSVGQCNYGYTF. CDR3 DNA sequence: TGTGCCAGCAGCGTAGGACAGTGTAACTATGGCTACACCTTC.

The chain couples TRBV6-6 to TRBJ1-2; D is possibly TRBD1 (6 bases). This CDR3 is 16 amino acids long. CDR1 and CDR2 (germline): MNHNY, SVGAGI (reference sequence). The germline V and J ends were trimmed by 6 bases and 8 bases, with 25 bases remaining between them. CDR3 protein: CASSPQGWGGKGGYTF. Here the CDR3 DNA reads TGTGCCAGCAGCCCACAGGGATGGGGGGGAAAAGGGGGCTACACCTTC.